The 27 T cell receptor beta chains below were found in one sample sequenced in a study of blood T cell repertoires in COVID-19. Some clones are missing from TCRdb's copy, which holds only in-frame ones; the method was immunoSEQ multiplex PCR. The data contain roughly 170,000 clones, over 65% of them singletons. Input material: peripheral blood. Every receptor here comes from an elderly woman with acute or convalescent COVID-19.

This clone was seen only a few times. This sample also contains other DNA sequences that code for the same CDR3. V and J are TRBV2 and TRBJ1-5, with D possibly matching TRBD1 (6 bases). Germline values: CDR1 SNHLY, CDR2 FYNNEI. The CDR3 has 14 residues. V was pared by 2 bases and J by 5 bases, with 10 bases between. CDR3 bases: TGTGCCAGCAGTGAAACAGGGATTTATCAGCCCCAGCATTTT. This codes for CASSETGIYQPQHF.

This chain uses TRBV12-3 or TRBV12-4 with TRBJ2-1, with 13 nucleotides matching TRBD2. J lost 8 bases, V lost 6 bases, and 1 base had no gene match. This CDR3 region has 13 residues. CDR3 in amino acids: CASRGLAGDEQFF. The DNA for the CDR3 is TGTGCCAGCAGAGGACTAGCGGGAGATGAGCAGTTCTTC.

The J gene is TRBJ2-1, the V gene TRBV11-2, with D tentatively TRBD1 (6 bases). The length of the CDR3 is 17 residues. The V and J ends lost 1 base and 3 bases respectively, with 16 bases between them. The germline V gene encodes CDR1 SGHAT and CDR2 FQNNGV. CDR3 residues: CASSLVLWDKGYNEQFF. CDR3 coding DNA: TGTGCCAGCAGCTTAGTTTTATGGGACAAAGGCTACAATGAGCAGTTCTTC.

Here the CDR3 reads CASPFAPCVEQYF. The CDR3 DNA follows: TGCGCCAGCCCTTTTGCGCCCTGTGTCGAGCAGTACTTC. The V and J genes are TRBV5-1 and TRBJ2-7, with D unclear. The CDR3 loop spans 13 amino acids. Trimming shortened V by 7 bases and J by 6 bases, and 17 bases separated the two germline ends. Germline assignment: CDR1 SGHRS and CDR2 YFSETQ.

The chain has TRBV28 and TRBJ2-7; 7 nucleotides align to TRBD1. The V gene end was trimmed by 4 bases and the J gene end by 0 bases; junction bases not matched to a gene: 3. CDR3 length: 14 amino acids. Germline V gene lookup returns CDR1 MDHEN and CDR2 SYDVKM. The CDR3 protein is CASSSTGSSYEQYF. The DNA of the CDR3 is TGTGCCAGCAGTTCGACAGGGAGCTCCTACGAGCAGTACTTC.

The chain is built from TRBV7-8 and TRBJ2-3, with no clear D. Germline V lookup: CDR1 SGHVS, CDR2 FQNEAQ. CDR3 length: 13 amino acids. V was shortened by 4 bases and J by 3 bases, with 8 bases between the two germline ends. CDR3 bases: TGTGCCAGCAGCTCGTATTTAACAGATACGCAGTATTTT. Encoded protein: CASSSYLTDTQYF.

The chain couples TRBV7-9 to TRBJ2-7; D unresolved. The CDR3 has 14 residues. Between the trimmed V and J ends, which lost 1 base and 2 bases, there was a span of 9 bases. Germline V lookup: CDR1 SEHNR, CDR2 FQNEAQ (reference sequence). In DNA form, the CDR3 reads TGTGCCAGCAGCTTAGTAGGCAGGACCTACGAGCAGTACTTC. Encoded protein: CASSLVGRTYEQYF.

This rearrangement joins TRBV27 to TRBJ2-3, with D perhaps matching TRBD2 (7 bases). The CDR3 runs to 14 residues. Trimming pared 8 bases from V and 1 base from J, leaving 13 bases between. The germline gives CDR1 MNHEY, CDR2 SMNVEV (reference sequence). The CDR3, as DNA: TGTGCCAGCTACCGGGGGGCCGGCACAGATACGCAGTATTTT. Amino acids: CASYRGAGTDTQYF.

The genes are TRBV27 and TRBJ1-1, with 10 bases identical to TRBD1. Trimming cost V 0 bases and J 5 bases; bases outside gene matches: 3. This CDR3 is 15 amino acids long. The V gene's germline CDR1 is MNHEY and CDR2 SMNVEV (reference sequence). CDR3: CASSLSRDRGTEAFF. The CDR3 bases are TGTGCCAGCAGTTTATCCCGGGACAGGGGAACTGAAGCTTTCTTT.

The sample holds a few counts of this clone. The chain couples TRBV28 to TRBJ2-5, with D possibly TRBD1 on 5 matching bases. Trimming pared 3 bases from V and 2 bases from J, leaving 13 bases between. Germline V CDR1 and CDR2: MDHEN, SYDVKM. The CDR3 runs to 15 residues. CDR3 residues: CASSLIQGNQETQYF. The CDR3 DNA follows: TGTGCCAGCAGTTTGATCCAGGGTAATCAAGAGACCCAGTACTTC.

The gene calls are TRBV4-2 and TRBJ2-7, with 7 bases lining up with TRBD2. The V gene's germline CDR1 is LGHNA and CDR2 YNFKEQ. The CDR3 contains 16 residues. V lost 1 base and J lost 3; bases outside the gene matches: 9. CDR3 loop: CASSQGLEAGIYEQYF. CDR3 DNA: TGTGCCAGCAGCCAAGGGCTGGAAGCGGGGATCTACGAGCAGTACTTC.

The chain has TRBV5-4 and TRBJ2-6, with D possibly being TRBD1 (6 bases). Germline values: CDR1 SGHNT, CDR2 YYREEE (reference sequence). This CDR3 region has 15 residues. Trimming pared 4 bases from V and 1 base from J, leaving 9 bases between. CDR3 DNA sequence: TGTGCCAGCAGCCACGACAGGTCTGGGGCCAACGTCCTGACTTTC. This gives the protein CASSHDRSGANVLTF.

The rearrangement uses TRBV27 and TRBJ1-2; a weak D match, TRBD1 (5 bases). This CDR3 comprises 14 residues. Germline V lookup: CDR1 MNHEY, CDR2 SMNVEV (reference sequence). Trimming pared 5 bases from V and 9 bases from J, leaving 19 bases between. CDR3 DNA: TGTGCCAGCAGTCATGGGGGGAGGAGCGGGAGCTACACCTTC. Residues: CASSHGGRSGSYTF.

The chain couples TRBV19 to TRBJ2-7; 7 bases line up with TRBD1. The CDR3 length is 14 residues. J gave up 0 bases and V 7 bases, and 6 bases lay outside the gene matches. Per the germline V gene, CDR1 is LNHDA and CDR2 is SQIVND (reference sequence). This CDR3 is CASTPGQNSYEQYF. As DNA, the CDR3 is TGTGCCAGTACTCCGGGACAGAACTCCTACGAGCAGTACTTC.

This chain joins TRBV9 and TRBJ1-5; no clear D gene. Germline CDR1 and CDR2: SGDLS and YYNGEE. V lost 0 bases to trimming and J lost 2 bases, with 6 bases between them. This CDR3 is built from 14 residues. CDR3 region: CASSVDHGNQPQHF. CDR3 in DNA: TGTGCCAGCAGCGTAGATCATGGCAATCAGCCCCAGCATTTT.

CDR3 nucleotides: TGTGCAAGTCGCTTAAGAGTCTACCCAACCGGGGAGCTGTTTTTT. It is translated as CASRLRVYPTGELFF. The chain is built from TRBV12-2 and TRBJ2-2; no check of the table's D call, TRBD2, against the DNA was made. TRBV12-2 is marked as a pseudogene. The CDR3 is 15 amino acids.

The chain recombines TRBV30 with TRBJ1-5, with D possibly being TRBD1 (5 bases). The CDR3 has 15 amino acids. V lost 2 bases and J 0 bases, leaving 11 bases between the germline ends. The germline CDR1 and CDR2 sequences are GTSNPN and SVGIG (reference sequence). This chain's CDR3 is CAWSLTGASNQPQHF. The CDR3 DNA follows: TGTGCCTGGAGTCTAACAGGTGCTAGCAATCAGCCCCAGCATTTT.

This chain uses TRBV19 with TRBJ1-1; D gene uncertain. The germline V and J ends were trimmed by 0 bases and 8 bases, with 10 bases remaining between them. This CDR3 region has 13 residues. Germline CDR1 and CDR2: LNHDA and SQIVND (reference sequence). The CDR3 here is CASSIEGPGEAFF. In DNA, the CDR3 is TGTGCCAGTAGTATAGAAGGGCCGGGAGAAGCTTTCTTT. Supplemented by reference TRBV19 and TRBJ1-1, the full variable domain reads DGGITQSPKYLFRKEGQNVTLSCEQNLNHDAMYWYRQDPGQGLRLIYYSQIVNDFQKGDIAEGYSVSREKKESFPLTVTSAQKNPTAFYLCASSIEGPGEAFFGQGTRLTVV.

The chain recombines TRBV28 with TRBJ1-5; TRBD1 is a possible D gene (6 bases). Between the trimmed V and J ends, which lost 6 bases and 3 bases, there was a span of 12 bases. The CDR3 runs to 14 residues. CDR1 is MDHEN, CDR2 SYDVKM, per germline. The CDR3: CASSSGQLNQPQHF. In DNA form, the CDR3 reads TGTGCCAGCAGCAGCGGACAGCTCAATCAGCCCCAGCATTTT.

The rearrangement joins TRBV6-5 to TRBJ1-2; 7 bases match TRBD1. The CDR3 extends over 11 amino acids. The V gene end was trimmed by 6 bases and the J gene end by 10 bases; junction bases not matched to a gene: 5. The germline CDR1 and CDR2 sequences are MNHEY and SVGAGI. The CDR3 DNA sequence: TGTGCCAGCAGGGACAGGCTCTCCTACACCTTC. Its protein product is CASRDRLSYTF.

In its sample, this clone was seen once. CDR3 residues: CASSKGVPPKTQYF. The CDR3 DNA is TGTGCCAGTAGTAAAGGGGTACCTCCCAAGACCCAGTACTTC. The genes are TRBV19 and TRBJ2-5; maybe TRBD1 (5 bases). The germline V and J ends were trimmed by 4 bases and 6 bases, with 15 bases remaining between them. In germline, CDR1 is LNHDA, CDR2 SQIVND (reference sequence). The CDR3 runs 14 residues. Full variable domain (remainder filled in from reference TRBV19 and TRBJ2-5): DGGITQSPKYLFRKEGQNVTLSCEQNLNHDAMYWYRQDPGQGLRLIYYSQIVNDFQKGDIAEGYSVSREKKESFPLTVTSAQKNPTAFYLCASSKGVPPKTQYFGPGTRLLVL.

V gene TRBV13 combines with J gene TRBJ2-1; 8 bases match TRBD1. This CDR3 is 15 amino acids long. Germline lookup yields CDR1 PRHDT and CDR2 FYEKMQ (reference sequence). V trimming: 2 bases; J trimming: 1 base; junction bases outside the gene matches: 1. CDR3 amino acids: CASSLTGGSYNEQFF. The CDR3 coding sequence is TGTGCCAGCAGCTTAACAGGGGGATCCTACAATGAGCAGTTCTTC.

V usage is TRBV27 and J usage is TRBJ2-1; TRBD2 matches 12 bases. This CDR3 spans 16 amino acids. Germline-derived CDR1 and CDR2 are MNHEY and SMNVEV (reference sequence). With 7 bases clipped from V and 0 bases from J, the junction kept 4 bases outside the gene matches. For the CDR3, the DNA is TGTGCCAGCAAGACTAGCGGGAGCCTCTCCTACAATGAGCAGTTCTTC. Translation: CASKTSGSLSYNEQFF.

The V call is TRBV19, the J call TRBJ1-1; 9 nucleotides agree with TRBD1. Losses at the gene ends were 6 bases for V and 1 base for J; bases not matched to a gene: 9. Germline V gives CDR1 LNHDA, CDR2 SQIVND (reference sequence). The length of the CDR3 is 16 residues. CDR3 DNA sequence: TGTGCCAGTAGAGATGCGGGACAGGGAGCGAACACTGAAGCTTTCTTT. Protein: CASRDAGQGANTEAFF. Supplemented by reference TRBV19 and TRBJ1-1, the full variable domain reads DGGITQSPKYLFRKEGQNVTLSCEQNLNHDAMYWYRQDPGQGLRLIYYSQIVNDFQKGDIAEGYSVSREKKESFPLTVTSAQKNPTAFYLCASRDAGQGANTEAFFGQGTRLTVV.

Only a few counts were recorded for this clone. The chain employs TRBV6-5 and TRBJ2-1; D perhaps matches TRBD1 (6 bases). CDR1 and CDR2 from the germline V gene are MNHEY and SVGAGI. CDR3 length: 14 residues. Trimming stripped 8 bases from V and 9 bases from J, with 20 bases between. The CDR3 loop is CASLTLQGGAEQFF. The CDR3 DNA sequence: TGTGCCAGCCTGACGCTACAGGGTGGGGCTGAGCAGTTCTTC.

The CDR3 DNA is TGCGCCAGCAGCGCCCAGGGAGGTAATTCACCCCTCCACTTT. Protein: CASSAQGGNSPLHF. The V call is TRBV5-1, the J call TRBJ1-6; tentative D call: TRBD1 (5 bases). The V gene lost 4 bases and the J gene lost 6 bases, with 11 bases spanning the gap. CDR1 and CDR2 (germline): SGHRS, YFSETQ. This CDR3 region has 14 residues.

This rearrangement joins TRBV28 to TRBJ2-7; 7 bases are a match to TRBD2. This CDR3 region has 17 residues. Per the germline V gene, CDR1 is MDHEN and CDR2 is SYDVKM. Trimming took 3 bases from V and 1 from J; bases not matched to a gene: 12. CDR3 sequence reads: CASSFFCWLADSYEQYF. The CDR3 DNA sequence: TGTGCCAGCAGTTTTTTTTGCTGGCTAGCGGATTCCTACGAGCAGTACTTC. The variable domain in full, completed from reference TRBV28 and TRBJ2-7, reads DVKVTQSSRYLVKRTGEKVFLECVQDMDHENMFWYRQDPGLGLRLIYFSYDVKMKEKGDIPEGYSVSREKKERFSLILESASTNQTSMYLCASSFFCWLADSYEQYFGPGTRLTVT.